A selection of T cell receptor beta chains follows, all from one sample in a study of blood T cells in healthy people across ages. TCRdb called the 5' RACE reads again in MiXCR, with one record for every CDR3 protein. Found here are about 670,000 distinct CDR3 sequences, over 40% of them singletons; the top ten hold roughly 13%. Sequenced material: blood. These receptors came from a woman of 80 years or more in good health. Both conserved end residues are part of each CDR3. Each record gives: clone size, V gene, J gene, D gene, CDR3 length, CDR3 protein, CDR3 DNA. D genes are given only for firm matches. A clone size is listed for some rows: how often the clone was seen (once, few, many), or a class if it is expanded.

NA	TRBV4-3	TRBJ2-6	TRBD1	17	CANSRGTGVAGANVLTF	TGCGCCAACAGCCGAGGGACAGGGGTTGCCGGGGCCAACGTCCTGACTTTC
NA	TRBV6-6	TRBJ1-1	NA	14	CASEYRALGTEAFF	TGTGCCAGCGAGTACAGGGCCTTGGGTACTGAAGCTTTCTTT
once	TRBV29-1	TRBJ1-5	TRBD1	13	CSVRQGDNQPQHF	TGCAGCGTCAGACAGGGGGACAATCAGCCCCAGCATTTT
few	TRBV18	TRBJ2-3	NA	13	CASSPRRTDTQYF	TGTGCCAGCTCTCCGAGAAGAACAGATACGCAGTATTTT
NA	TRBV20-1	TRBJ1-2	TRBD1	12	CSATTGRGGYTF	TGCAGTGCCACGACAGGGAGAGGTGGCTACACCTTC
NA	TRBV12-3/TRBV12-4	TRBJ2-7	NA	13	CASSLAGTSAEYF	TGTGCCAGCAGTTTAGCCGGGACGTCAGCCGAGTACTTC
few	TRBV6-5	TRBJ2-7	TRBD2	15	CASSYRDSGNYEQYF	TGTGCCAGCAGTTACCGCGATAGCGGGAACTACGAGCAGTACTTC
NA	TRBV9	TRBJ2-7	NA	13	CASSVVPTTEQYF	TGTGCCAGCAGCGTAGTTCCCACCACCGAGCAGTACTTC
NA	TRBV5-1	TRBJ2-3	TRBD2	17	CASNPGLAGGSTDTQYF	TGCGCCAGCAACCCGGGACTAGCGGGGGGGAGCACAGATACGCAGTATTTT
NA	TRBV20-1	TRBJ2-5	TRBD2	15	CSARDSGTPQETQYF	TGCAGTGCTAGAGATAGCGGGACACCACAAGAGACCCAGTACTTC
NA	TRBV9	TRBJ1-1	NA	12	CASSVGGAEAFF	TGTGCCAGCAGCGTAGGCGGCGCTGAAGCTTTCTTT
many	TRBV27	TRBJ2-5	TRBD1	16	CASSLSGQLQGSPQYF	TGTGCCAGCAGTTTATCGGGGCAGCTACAGGGGTCACCCCAGTACTTC
many	TRBV5-1	TRBJ1-2	NA	14	CASSLDTPNYCYTF	TGCGCCAGCAGCCTTGACACACCGAACTATTGCTACACCTTC
many	TRBV7-3	TRBJ2-1	TRBD1	16	CASSLSRTGSRFEQFF	TGTGCCAGCAGCTTAAGCCGGACAGGGTCGCGGTTTGAGCAGTTCTTC
NA	TRBV4-3	TRBJ2-1	NA	13	CASSQRRRGRQFF	TGCGCCAGCAGCCAAAGGCGGCGAGGGCGGCAGTTCTTC
NA	TRBV4-2	TRBJ2-1	NA	19	CASSRSKVPDRLFYNEQFF	TGTGCCAGCAGTCGATCGAAAGTTCCTGACAGGCTCTTCTACAATGAGCAGTTCTTC
NA	TRBV12-3/TRBV12-4	TRBJ2-7	NA	14	CASSSLAPHYEQYF	TGTGCCAGCAGTTCGCTGGCACCCCACTACGAGCAGTACTTC
NA	TRBV30	TRBJ1-5	NA	16	CAWSTPGVLSNQPQHF	TGTGCCTGGAGTACCCCAGGGGTTCTAAGCAATCAGCCCCAGCATTTT
many	TRBV12-3/TRBV12-4	TRBJ2-3	NA	14	CASRTDIYTDTQYF	TGTGCCAGCAGGACGGACATTTACACAGATACGCAGTATTTT
NA	TRBV12-3/TRBV12-4	TRBJ2-5	NA	14	CASSLRARQETQYF	TGTGCCAGCAGTTTGAGGGCCCGCCAAGAGACCCAGTACTTC
NA	TRBV7-9	TRBJ2-7	NA	11	CACSQGGEQYF	TGTGCCTGCAGCCAGGGAGGCGAGCAGTACTTC
many	TRBV29-1	TRBJ1-1	NA	12	CSVGEMNTEAFF	TGCAGCGTGGGGGAAATGAACACTGAAGCTTTCTTT
NA	TRBV28	TRBJ2-7	TRBD1	18	CASSRSPFSTGYYNEQYF	TGTGCCAGCAGCCGATCGCCCTTTTCGACAGGGTACTACAATGAGCAGTACTTC
few	TRBV28	TRBJ2-4	TRBD1	15	CASSSGGDSVNIQYF	TGTGCCAGCAGCTCAGGGGGCGATTCCGTAAACATTCAGTACTTC
few	TRBV28	TRBJ1-1	TRBD1	18	CASRKASGTGVVWTEAFF	TGTGCCAGCAGGAAAGCCTCCGGGACAGGGGTCGTGTGGACTGAAGCTTTCTTT
NA	TRBV20-1	TRBJ1-5	TRBD1	15	CSAKPGQGLNQPQHF	TGCAGTGCTAAACCGGGACAGGGCCTCAATCAGCCCCAGCATTTT
NA	TRBV12-3/TRBV12-4	TRBJ1-1	TRBD1	13	CASSDQGDTEAFF	TGTGCCAGCAGCGACCAGGGGGACACTGAAGCTTTCTTT
NA	TRBV4-2	TRBJ2-2	TRBD2	16	CASSQDWGGNTGELFF	TGTGCCAGCAGCCAAGATTGGGGGGGAAACACCGGGGAGCTGTTTTTT
many	TRBV2	TRBJ2-1	NA	12	CASSATGYEQFF	TGTGCCAGCAGTGCAACAGGGTACGAGCAGTTCTTC
NA	TRBV29-1	TRBJ1-2	TRBD1	13	CSVSKGTDYGYTF	TGCAGCGTGTCAAAAGGGACAGACTATGGCTACACCTTC
NA	TRBV4-1	TRBJ2-7	TRBD2	17	CASSYGLAGVSSYEQYF	TGCGCCAGCAGCTATGGACTAGCGGGAGTTAGCTCCTACGAGCAGTACTTC
few	TRBV28	TRBJ1-4	NA	14	CASSSRGSNEKLFF	TGTGCCAGCAGTTCGAGGGGGAGTAATGAAAAACTGTTTTTT
few	TRBV5-1	TRBJ2-7	TRBD1	15	CASRLPTGGPDEQYF	TGCGCCAGCAGGTTGCCTACAGGGGGTCCCGACGAGCAGTACTTC
NA	TRBV24-1	TRBJ2-3	NA	15	CATGDQGTVTDTQYF	TGTGCCACCGGTGACCAAGGGACTGTCACAGATACGCAGTATTTT
NA	TRBV4-3	TRBJ2-6	NA	16	CASSQDSSSGANVLTF	TGCGCCAGCAGCCAAGATTCGAGCTCTGGGGCCAACGTCCTGACTTTC
many	TRBV11-3	TRBJ2-1	NA	14	CASSLGGANNEQFF	TGTGCCAGCAGCTTAGGGGGCGCGAACAATGAGCAGTTCTTC
NA	TRBV28	TRBJ2-7	NA	13	CASSTRDLEEQYF	TGTGCCAGCAGTACTCGGGACCTGGAGGAGCAGTACTTC
NA	TRBV7-3	TRBJ2-2	NA	14	CASSLNANTGELFF	TGTGCCAGCAGCTTAAACGCGAACACCGGGGAGCTGTTTTTT
NA	TRBV12-3/TRBV12-4	TRBJ2-7	TRBD2	13	CASRAGPHYEQYF	TGTGCCAGCAGAGCGGGACCTCACTACGAGCAGTACTTC
many	TRBV6-5	TRBJ1-2	TRBD1	15	CASSGLTGANYGYTF	TGTGCCAGCAGCGGATTGACAGGGGCTAACTATGGCTACACCTTC
NA	TRBV7-9	TRBJ2-7	NA	17	CASSSSRAGTRGYEQYF	TGTGCCAGCAGCTCATCTCGGGCGGGCACTAGGGGCTACGAGCAGTACTTC
NA	TRBV3-1	TRBJ2-1	NA	16	CASSQYLAGLPSEQFF	TGTGCCAGCAGCCAGTATCTCGCGGGGCTCCCCTCCGAGCAGTTCTTC
NA	TRBV7-2	TRBJ2-1	TRBD2	15	CASSALLSGSGEQFF	TGTGCCAGCAGCGCGCTTTTGAGCGGGAGTGGTGAGCAGTTCTTC
NA	TRBV4-2	TRBJ2-1	TRBD2	16	CASSQVASGGANEQFF	TGTGCCAGCAGCCAAGTGGCTAGCGGGGGGGCAAATGAGCAGTTCTTC
few	TRBV4-2	TRBJ2-3	TRBD2	20	CASSQELGSGGRIATDTQYF	TGTGCCAGCAGCCAAGAATTGGGTAGCGGGGGCCGAATAGCAACAGATACGCAGTATTTT
NA	TRBV14	TRBJ2-7	TRBD1	15	CASSHRTGGSYEQYF	TGTGCCAGCAGCCACAGAACAGGGGGCTCCTACGAGCAGTACTTC
NA	TRBV7-9	TRBJ2-4	NA	14	CASSFLVAKNIQYF	TGTGCCAGCAGCTTTTTAGTAGCCAAAAACATTCAGTACTTC
many	TRBV7-9	TRBJ2-3	NA	13	CASSFGYTDTQYF	TGTGCCAGCAGCTTCGGCTACACAGATACGCAGTATTTT
many	TRBV6-1	TRBJ2-5	TRBD1	14	CASSSGQEGNEQYF	TGTGCCAGCAGTTCGGGACAGGAAGGGAATGAGCAGTACTTC
few	TRBV20-1	TRBJ1-1	NA	14	CSASSPQMNTEAFF	TGCAGTGCTAGTTCGCCACAGATGAACACTGAAGCTTTCTTT
NA	TRBV29-1	TRBJ2-5	NA	11	CSVDRVETQYF	TGCAGCGTTGACAGGGTTGAGACCCAGTACTTC
few	TRBV27	TRBJ2-7	NA	14	CASSSYTGSYEQYF	TGTGCCAGCAGTTCTTACACGGGCTCCTACGAGCAGTACTTC
NA	TRBV14	TRBJ2-7	NA	16	CASSPQDRAGIHEQYF	TGTGCCAGCAGCCCACAAGATCGGGCAGGGATCCACGAGCAGTACTTC
many	TRBV7-3	TRBJ2-3	NA	14	CASSSSDWADTQYF	TGTGCCAGCAGCTCATCGGACTGGGCAGATACGCAGTATTTT
NA	TRBV20-1	TRBJ1-6	TRBD1	15	CSAYSSGGGRSPLHF	TGCAGTGCCTACTCCTCAGGGGGAGGTAGATCACCCCTCCACTTT
NA	TRBV12-3/TRBV12-4	TRBJ2-5	TRBD2	13	CASQLASQETQYF	TGTGCCAGTCAACTAGCGAGCCAAGAGACCCAGTACTTC
few	TRBV11-2	TRBJ2-2	TRBD2	14	CASSPGLATGELFF	TGTGCCAGCAGCCCGGGACTAGCTACCGGGGAGCTGTTTTTT
NA	TRBV2	TRBJ2-7	NA	12	CAGQTGSYEQYF	TGTGCCGGACAGACTGGATCCTACGAGCAGTACTTC
NA	TRBV28	TRBJ2-3	NA	17	CASSFTRLETGTDTQYF	TGTGCCAGCAGTTTTACTCGACTAGAAACGGGCACAGATACGCAGTATTTT